Listed here is a single TCR beta chain. The data were taken from a study of blood T cell repertoires in COVID-19. Background on the study: The samples span acute and convalescent COVID-19 from the United States, Italy and Spain.

Original analysis: Estimates of nucleated cell counts were drawn from the amplification of reference gene primers. This table comes from immunoSEQ multiplex PCR, and its TCRdb copy is limited to in-frame clones, with some not included. V, J and clone size are those of that table, while D and trimming were read from the DNA. The sample lists some 390,000 clones, 89% seen once, with 1.7% in the top ten. Enrolled through a virtual design, the participants were between roughly 18 and 90 years of age and came from some 25 US areas. Cohorts were assigned according to the clinical history that participants reported. The V gene's germline CDR1 is SGHRS and CDR2 YFSETQ. V gave up 0 bases and J gave up 9 bases, with 16 bases separating them. There are 16 residues in the CDR3.

The receptor was derived from a woman aged 25 to 45 who had recovered from COVID-19. The chain uses TRBV5-1 and TRBJ1-6; tentative D call: TRBD1 (6 bases). The sequenced material came from PBMCs or T cells enriched from blood (not recorded which). For the CDR3, the DNA is TGCGCCAGCAGCTTGGTAGGGGGAGAGGCTGGTTCACCCCTCCACTTT. Its protein is CASSLVGGEAGSPLHF.